These T cell receptor beta chains were read from a single sample in a study of blood T cell repertoires in COVID-19. Assay used: immunoSEQ multiplex PCR; TCRdb lists only in-frame clones, some missing. The sample lists some 110,000 clones, approximately 89% occurring once. What was sequenced was peripheral blood. All receptors derive from a man between 40 and 49 years old with acute or convalescent COVID-19. The CDR3 runs from the conserved cysteine through the conserved F or W. Fields, in order: clone size, D gene, V gene, J gene, CDR3 protein, CDR3 DNA. A D gene is named only where the DNA matches it firmly. A clone size is listed for some rows: how often the clone was seen (once, few, many), or a class if it is expanded.

NA,TRBD1,TRBV5-1,TRBJ1-1,CASSLSGQVPEAFF,TGCGCCAGCAGCCTTTCGGGACAGGTCCCTGAAGCTTTCTTT
NA,TRBD1,TRBV11-1,TRBJ1-1,CASSPRTGRTEAFF,TGTGCCAGCAGCCCCAGGACAGGAAGGACTGAAGCTTTCTTT
NA,NA,TRBV6-4,TRBJ2-2,CASSDPLGELFF,TGTGCCAGCAGTGACCCTTTGGGGGAGCTGTTTTTT
NA,TRBD1,TRBV27,TRBJ1-2,CASSPDRDYGYTF,TGTGCCAGCAGCCCAGACAGGGACTATGGCTACACCTTC
NA,NA,TRBV6-5,TRBJ1-5,CASSYSKTADQPQHF,TGTGCCAGCAGTTACTCGAAGACAGCAGATCAGCCCCAGCATTTT
NA,TRBD1,TRBV4-3,TRBJ1-2,CASSDRGFYGYTF,TGCGCCAGCAGCGACAGGGGCTTCTATGGCTACACCTTC
NA,NA,TRBV4-1,TRBJ1-1,CASSQEYMVQWTEAFF,TGCGCCAGCAGCCAAGAATATATGGTTCAGTGGACTGAAGCTTTCTTT
once,TRBD1,TRBV20-1,TRBJ2-3,CSASPDRGDKDTQYF,TGCAGTGCTAGTCCCGACAGGGGCGACAAAGATACGCAGTATTTT
NA,TRBD1,TRBV6-5,TRBJ1-5,CASTRGTGVNQPQHF,TGTGCCAGCACCCGAGGGACAGGGGTCAATCAGCCCCAGCATTTT
NA,TRBD2,TRBV4-2,TRBJ2-7,CASSQATSGGPYEQYF,TGTGCCAGCAGCCAAGCTACTAGCGGGGGGCCCTACGAGCAGTACTTC
NA,TRBD1,TRBV18,TRBJ2-1,CASSPSQGEREQFF,TGTGCCAGCTCACCGAGCCAGGGGGAACGGGAGCAGTTCTTC
NA,TRBD1,TRBV4-2,TRBJ2-5,CASSFGQGQETQYF,TGTGCCAGCAGCTTTGGACAGGGACAAGAGACCCAGTACTTC
few,NA,TRBV21-1,TRBJ2-1,CASSPVCASGGAAEQFF,TGTGCCAGCAGTCCCGTTTGTGCTAGCGGGGGGGCCGCTGAGCAGTTCTTC
NA,NA,TRBV25-1,TRBJ1-2,CASSIGGTFGYTF,TGTGCCAGCAGCATCGGGGGAACGTTTGGCTACACCTTC
NA,TRBD1,TRBV2,TRBJ1-4,CASSYRGPREEKLFF,TGTGCCAGCAGCTACAGGGGCCCCAGAGAGGAAAAACTGTTTTTT
NA,TRBD1,TRBV5-1,TRBJ1-6,CASSLGDRGHSPLHF,TGCGCCAGCAGCCTGGGGGACAGGGGGCATTCACCCCTCCACTTT
once,NA,TRBV19,TRBJ1-4,CASSDSNEKLFF,TGTGCCAGTTCCGACAGCAATGAAAAACTGTTTTTT
NA,TRBD1,TRBV12-5,TRBJ1-1,CASGSWDSKLNTEAFF,TGTGCTAGTGGTTCGTGGGACAGCAAACTGAACACTGAAGCTTTCTTT
NA,TRBD2,TRBV19,TRBJ2-2,CASSIRPFGGSNTGELFF,TGTGCCAGTAGTATACGCCCCTTCGGCGGGAGCAACACCGGGGAGCTGTTTTTT
NA,TRBD2,TRBV7-9,TRBJ2-1,CASSFGAGVNNEQFF,TGTGCCAGCAGCTTCGGTGCGGGAGTAAACAATGAGCAGTTCTTC
NA,NA,TRBV5-1,TRBJ2-2,CASSPRGQGITGELFF,TGCGCCAGCAGCCCGAGAGGGCAGGGGATCACCGGGGAGCTGTTTTTT
NA,TRBD1,TRBV2,TRBJ1-2,CASSPDTGGTANYGYTF,TGTGCCAGCAGCCCCGACACAGGGGGCACGGCTAACTATGGCTACACCTTC
NA,TRBD1,TRBV30,TRBJ2-1,CAWRGQGAFYNEQFF,TGTGCCTGGAGAGGCCAGGGGGCTTTTTACAATGAGCAGTTCTTC
few,TRBD1,TRBV5-4,TRBJ1-2,CASSPTGFGYGYTF,TGTGCCAGCAGCCCGACAGGGTTTGGCTATGGCTACACCTTC
NA,NA,TRBV7-8,TRBJ2-3,CASTRGTDTQYF,TGTGCCAGCACCCGCGGGACAGATACGCAGTATTTT
NA,NA,TRBV3-1/TRBV3-2,TRBJ1-1,CASSQEAGKAFF,TGTGCCAGCAGCCAAGAGGCAGGGAAAGCTTTCTTT
NA,NA,TRBV6-5,TRBJ1-1,CASSPTGTEAFF,TGTGCCAGCAGTCCGACAGGCACTGAAGCTTTCTTT
once,NA,TRBV6-5,TRBJ2-7,CASRTEATWGEQYF,TGTGCCAGCAGGACAGAGGCAACCTGGGGAGAGCAGTACTTC
once,TRBD1,TRBV19,TRBJ1-3,CASSIPRPPHRGPGNTIYF,TGTGCCAGTAGTATTCCCAGGCCCCCCCACAGGGGACCTGGAAACACCATATATTTT
NA,TRBD2,TRBV3-1/TRBV3-2,TRBJ2-3,CASSPKRGNTDTQYF,TGTGCCAGCAGCCCGAAGCGGGGCAACACAGATACGCAGTATTTT
NA,TRBD1,TRBV18,TRBJ1-2,CASSLSPGTDYGYTF,TGTGCCAGCTCCCTTTCTCCCGGGACAGACTATGGCTACACCTTC